This T cell receptor (beta chain) was sequenced during a study of T cell repertoires in cytomegalovirus infection. Germline V gene sequence: CDR1 SGHVS, CDR2 FNYEAQ. CDR3 length: 13 residues. The V gene lost 5 bases and the J gene lost 6 bases, with 11 bases spanning the gap. TCRdb ran MiXCR on the reads and lists one entry per CDR3 protein. In the table there are roughly 500,000 distinct CDR3 sequences, 33% of which are singletons. About this clonotype itself: Antigen: not known.

The chain uses TRBV7-6 and TRBJ2-1; weak D call: TRBD2 (6 bases). The sequences come from cultured PBMCs, collected from culture after CMV antigen stimulation. The sequence came from a human donor in good health (CMV status not recorded). Some clones in this sample may be carry-over from other donors' samples. The CDR3 coding sequence is TGTGCCAGCAGCCCAGCGGGTATCAATGAGCAGTTCTTC. Residues: CASSPAGINEQFF.